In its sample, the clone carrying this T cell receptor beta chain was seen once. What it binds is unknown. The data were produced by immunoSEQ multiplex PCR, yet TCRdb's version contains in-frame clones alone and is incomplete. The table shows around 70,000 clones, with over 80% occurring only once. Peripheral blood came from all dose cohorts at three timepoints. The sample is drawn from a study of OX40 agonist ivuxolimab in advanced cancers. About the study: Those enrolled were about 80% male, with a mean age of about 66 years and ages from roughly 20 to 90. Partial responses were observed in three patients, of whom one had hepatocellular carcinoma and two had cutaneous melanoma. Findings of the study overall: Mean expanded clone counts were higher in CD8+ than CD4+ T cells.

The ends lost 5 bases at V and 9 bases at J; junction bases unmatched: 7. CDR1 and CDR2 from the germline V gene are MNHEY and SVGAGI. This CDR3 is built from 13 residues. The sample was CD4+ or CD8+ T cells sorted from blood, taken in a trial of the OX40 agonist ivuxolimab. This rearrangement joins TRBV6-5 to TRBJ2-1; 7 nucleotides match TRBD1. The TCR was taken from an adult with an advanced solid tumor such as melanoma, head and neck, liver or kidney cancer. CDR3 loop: CASSTTGWGEQFF. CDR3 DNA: TGTGCCAGCAGTACGACAGGGTGGGGTGAGCAGTTCTTC.